These 10 T cell receptor beta chains share one sample of origin, sequenced in a study of blood T cell repertoires in COVID-19. Clones were read by immunoSEQ multiplex PCR, and TCRdb kept only the in-frame ones, dropping some. The sample lists some 210,000 clones, about 76% occurring once. Sequencing used PBMCs or T cells enriched from blood (not recorded which). All receptors derive from a woman aged 45 to 65 with acute COVID-19.

This clone came up a few times. This chain links TRBV5-1 with TRBJ1-6; D uncertain. V lost 3 bases, J lost 0 bases, and 7 bases lay in between. Germline lookup yields CDR1 SGHRS and CDR2 YFSETQ. There are 15 residues in the CDR3. CDR3 sequence (DNA): TGCGCCAGCAGCTCGAGGAGCTCCTATAATTCACCCCTCCACTTT. Translating it yields CASSSRSSYNSPLHF.

In its sample, this clone was seen once. The chain uses TRBV5-6 and TRBJ2-3; possible D gene TRBD1, 6 bases. The length of the CDR3 is 15 residues. The germline V gene has CDR1 SGHDT and CDR2 YYEEEE. The V end was cut by 3 bases, the J end by 1 base, with 12 bases between. The CDR3 DNA sequence: TGTGCCAGCAGCTACCCTTGGGGGCGCACAGATACGCAGTATTTT. As protein: CASSYPWGRTDTQYF. Full variable domain (missing parts from reference TRBV5-6 and TRBJ2-3): DAGVTQSPTHLIKTRGQQVTLRCSPKSGHDTVSWYQQALGQGPQFIFQYYEEEERQRGNFPDRFSGHQFPNYSSELNVNALLLGDSALYLCASSYPWGRTDTQYFGPGTRLTVL.

The rearrangement joins TRBV5-1 to TRBJ2-7, with 9 bases fitting TRBD2. The J segment lost 0 bases and the V segment lost 4 bases, leaving 5 bases of the junction unmatched. The CDR3 is 15 amino acids. The germline CDR1 and CDR2 sequences are SGHRS and YFSETQ. In DNA, the CDR3 is TGCGCCAGCAGCATCCTTAGCGGGAGCTCCTACGAGCAGTACTTC. Residues: CASSILSGSSYEQYF. The full variable domain, rest sourced from reference TRBV5-1 and TRBJ2-7, is KAGVTQTPRYLIKTRGQQVTLSCSPISGHRSVSWYQQTPGQGLQFLFEYFSETQRNKGNFPGRFSGRQFSNSRSEMNVSTLELGDSALYLCASSILSGSSYEQYFGPGTRLTVT.

The J gene is TRBJ1-6, the V gene TRBV7-6; the D gene is possibly TRBD1 (6 bases). Trimming stripped 5 bases from V and 7 bases from J, with 15 bases between. This CDR3 comprises 15 residues. The germline CDR1 and CDR2 sequences are SGHVS and FNYEAQ. CDR3 nucleotide sequence: TGTGCCAGCAGCCCCAGGGACAACTGGAATTCACCCCTCCACTTT. It translates to CASSPRDNWNSPLHF.

V usage is TRBV4-1 and J usage is TRBJ2-5; D perhaps matches TRBD2 (6 bases). The CDR3 has 15 amino acids. Trimming left V 2 bases short and J 3 bases short, with 13 bases between. In germline, CDR1 is MGHRA, CDR2 YSYEKL. CDR3 coding DNA: TGCGCCAGCAGCCAACCCCTAGCGATGAAAGAGACCCAGTACTTC. This gives the protein CASSQPLAMKETQYF.

This clone was seen just once. This chain joins TRBV9 and TRBJ1-1; TRBD1 might be the D (5 bases). CDR1 and CDR2 from the germline V gene are SGDLS and YYNGEE. Trimming cost V 4 bases and J 4 bases, with 14 bases left between them. The CDR3 is made up of 14 amino acids. CDR3 DNA: TGTGCCAGCAGCCCAACCAGGGTCGCCACTGAAGCTTTCTTT. Residues: CASSPTRVATEAFF.

The chain couples TRBV7-9 to TRBJ2-2; perhaps TRBD1 as D (5 bases). Per germline, CDR1 SEHNR and CDR2 FQNEAQ (reference sequence). V lost 2 bases, J lost 5 bases, and 15 bases lay in between. The CDR3 totals 16 residues. CDR3 amino acids: CASSLIRGISTGELFF. CDR3 bases: TGTGCCAGCAGCTTAATTAGGGGTATTTCGACCGGGGAGCTGTTTTTT.

The count of this clone is one. The chain carries TRBV27 and TRBJ1-2; 11 bases line up with TRBD1. This CDR3 comprises 17 residues. CDR1 MNHEY and CDR2 SMNVEV come from the germline V gene (reference sequence). The V segment lost 6 bases and the J segment 4 bases; nucleotides outside the gene matches: 13. The CDR3 is CASSTRDRGLSIYGYTF. The CDR3 bases are TGTGCCAGCAGCACCCGGGACAGGGGGTTATCTATCTATGGCTACACCTTC.

The rearrangement links TRBV30 to TRBJ2-6, with TRBD1 identical over 7 bases. CDR1 is GTSNPN, CDR2 SVGIG, per germline (reference sequence). J gave up 0 bases and V 2 bases, and 7 bases lay outside the gene matches. The CDR3 totals 17 residues. The CDR3 bases are TGTGCCTGGAGTAGGGACAGTGGCCTCTCTGGGGCCAACGTCCTGACTTTC. It yields the protein CAWSRDSGLSGANVLTF.

This clone was seen only once. J is TRBJ1-4 and V is TRBV5-5, with TRBD1 matching 9 bases. Trimming cost V 4 bases and J 6 bases; bases outside gene matches: 7. CDR3 size: 15 residues. Germline V gene data show CDR1 as SGHKS and CDR2 as YYEKEE (reference sequence). CDR3 sequence reads: CASSRGQGVDEKLFF. Here the CDR3 DNA reads TGTGCCAGCAGCAGGGGACAGGGAGTGGATGAAAAACTGTTTTTT.